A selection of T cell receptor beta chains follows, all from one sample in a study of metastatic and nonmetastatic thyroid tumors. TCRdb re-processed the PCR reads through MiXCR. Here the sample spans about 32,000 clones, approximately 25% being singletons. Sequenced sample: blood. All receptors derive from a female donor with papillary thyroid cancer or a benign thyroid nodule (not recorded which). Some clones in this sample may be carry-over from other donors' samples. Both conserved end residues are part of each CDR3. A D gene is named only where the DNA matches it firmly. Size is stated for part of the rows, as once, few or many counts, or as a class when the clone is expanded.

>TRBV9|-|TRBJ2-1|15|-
CASSVVGHLSNEQFF
TGTGCCAGCAGCGTAGTGGGACATTTAAGCAATGAGCAGTTCTTC
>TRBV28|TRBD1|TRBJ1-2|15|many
CASGGWGTGTYGYTF
TGTGCCAGCGGCGGATGGGGGACAGGGACCTATGGCTACACCTTC
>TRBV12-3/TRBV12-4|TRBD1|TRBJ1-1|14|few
CASSLGQGGTEAFF
TGTGCCAGCAGTTTAGGACAGGGAGGGACTGAAGCTTTCTTT
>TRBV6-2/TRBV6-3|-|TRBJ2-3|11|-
CASEIGYTQYF
TGTGCCAGCGAGATTGGGTATACGCAGTATTTT
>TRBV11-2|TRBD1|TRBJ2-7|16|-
CASSLVGPGQIDEQYF
TGTGCCAGCAGCTTAGTAGGACCGGGACAGATCGACGAGCAGTACTTC
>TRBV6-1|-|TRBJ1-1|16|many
CASRPADGVRNTEAFF
TGTGCCAGCAGACCCGCCGACGGGGTAAGAAACACTGAAGCTTTCTTT
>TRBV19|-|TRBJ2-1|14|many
CATSRAGPNNEQFF
TGTGCCACCAGCCGGGCGGGGCCCAACAATGAGCAGTTCTTC
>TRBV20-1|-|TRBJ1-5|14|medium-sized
CSARDLRLYQPQHF
TGCAGTGCTAGAGATCTGCGGTTGTATCAGCCCCAGCATTTT
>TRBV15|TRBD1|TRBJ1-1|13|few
CATQDRANTEAFF
TGTGCCACCCAAGACAGGGCCAACACTGAAGCTTTCTTT
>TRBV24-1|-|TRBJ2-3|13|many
CATRAVNTDTQYF
TGTGCCACCCGGGCAGTGAACACAGATACGCAGTATTTT
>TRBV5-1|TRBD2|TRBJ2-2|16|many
CASSREAGVVTGELFF
TGCGCCAGCAGCCGGGAGGCGGGAGTGGTCACCGGGGAGCTGTTTTTT
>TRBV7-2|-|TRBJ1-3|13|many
CASSLEPKNTIYF
TGTGCCAGCAGCTTAGAACCCAAGAACACCATATATTTT
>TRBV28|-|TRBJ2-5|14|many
CASSFRQFQETQYF
TGTGCCAGCAGTTTTAGGCAGTTCCAAGAGACCCAGTACTTC
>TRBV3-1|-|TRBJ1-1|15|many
CASSPRVPGDSEAFF
TGTGCCAGCAGCCCGAGGGTACCGGGAGACTCTGAAGCTTTCTTT
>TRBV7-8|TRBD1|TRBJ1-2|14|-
CASILDRARYGYTF
TGTGCCAGCATCCTGGACAGGGCAAGATATGGCTACACCTTC
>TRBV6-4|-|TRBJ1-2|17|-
CASSELQGTVANYGYTF
TGTGCCAGCAGTGAATTGCAAGGGACGGTAGCTAACTATGGCTACACCTTC
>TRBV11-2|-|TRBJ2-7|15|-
CAISLGWAGPFEQYF
TGTGCCATCAGCCTAGGGTGGGCCGGGCCCTTCGAGCAGTACTTC
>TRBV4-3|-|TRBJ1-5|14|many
CASSQEYSSQPQHF
TGCGCCAGCAGCCAAGAATATTCTTCTCAGCCCCAGCATTTT
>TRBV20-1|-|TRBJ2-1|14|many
CSAWGLGRYNEQFF
TGCAGTGCTTGGGGCTTGGGTAGATACAATGAGCAGTTCTTC
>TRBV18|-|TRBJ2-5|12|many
CASSPETETQYF
TGTGCCAGCTCACCAGAAACAGAGACCCAGTACTTC
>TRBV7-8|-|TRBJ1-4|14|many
CASSLSGRREKLFF
TGTGCCAGCAGCTTGTCAGGGAGGAGAGAAAAACTGTTTTTT
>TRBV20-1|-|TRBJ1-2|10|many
CSAPHYGYTF
TGCAGTGCCCCCCACTATGGCTACACCTTC
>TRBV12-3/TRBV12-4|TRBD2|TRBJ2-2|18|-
CASSPRVPTSGDTGELFF
TGTGCCAGCAGTCCTAGGGTGCCTACTAGCGGAGACACCGGGGAGCTGTTTTTT
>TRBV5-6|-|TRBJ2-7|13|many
CASSLAGQYEQYF
TGTGCCAGCAGCTTGGCCGGGCAGTACGAGCAGTACTTC
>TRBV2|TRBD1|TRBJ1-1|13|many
CASMYRGNTEAFF
TGTGCCAGCATGTACAGGGGTAACACTGAAGCTTTCTTT
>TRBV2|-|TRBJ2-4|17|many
CASRSLGRESAKNIQYF
TGTGCCAGCAGATCTCTCGGGAGAGAATCAGCCAAAAACATTCAGTACTTC
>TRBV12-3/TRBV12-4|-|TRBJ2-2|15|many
CASSFGGISPGELFF
TGTGCCAGCAGTTTCGGCGGGATTTCCCCCGGGGAGCTGTTTTTT
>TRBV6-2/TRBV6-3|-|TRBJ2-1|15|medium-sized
CASSYGYSSYNEQFF
TGTGCCAGCAGTTACGGGTACAGCTCCTACAATGAGCAGTTCTTC
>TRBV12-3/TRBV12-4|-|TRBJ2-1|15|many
CASRAGAPLYNEQFF
TGTGCCAGCAGGGCGGGCGCTCCCCTCTACAATGAGCAGTTCTTC
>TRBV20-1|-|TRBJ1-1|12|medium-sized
CSAVGLAGEAFF
TGCAGTGCGGTCGGACTCGCGGGTGAAGCTTTCTTT
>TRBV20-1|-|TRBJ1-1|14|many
CSAREGLTNTEAFF
TGCAGTGCTAGAGAGGGTCTTACGAACACTGAAGCTTTCTTT
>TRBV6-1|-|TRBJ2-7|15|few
CASSEVGDNSYEQYF
TGTGCCAGCAGTGAAGTGGGGGACAACTCCTACGAGCAGTACTTC
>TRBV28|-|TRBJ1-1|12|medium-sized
CASRGSMSEAFF
TGTGCCAGCAGGGGCAGTATGAGTGAAGCTTTCTTT
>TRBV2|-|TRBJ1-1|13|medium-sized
CASSESRNTEAFF
TGTGCCAGCAGTGAGAGCAGGAACACTGAAGCTTTCTTT
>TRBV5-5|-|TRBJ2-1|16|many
CASSSRTSSSYNEQFF
TGTGCCAGCAGCTCCCGAACTAGCAGCTCCTACAATGAGCAGTTCTTC
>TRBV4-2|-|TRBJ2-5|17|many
CASSQAGTGTEEETQYF
TGTGCCAGCAGCCAAGCCGGTACGGGGACTGAGGAAGAGACCCAGTACTTC
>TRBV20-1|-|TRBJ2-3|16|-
CSATIPAHISNQPQYF
TGCAGTGCCACCATACCGGCACATATTAGCAATCAGCCCCAGTATTTT
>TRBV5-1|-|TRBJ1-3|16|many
CASSLTGQSSGNTIYF
TGCGCCAGCAGCTTGACCGGACAGTCCTCTGGAAACACCATATATTTT
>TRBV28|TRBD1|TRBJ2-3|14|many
CASRGTGHTDTQYF
TGTGCCAGCAGGGGGACAGGACACACAGATACGCAGTATTTT
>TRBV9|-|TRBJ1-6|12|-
CASSDPKSPLHF
TGTGCCAGCAGCGACCCAAAATCACCCCTCCACTTT
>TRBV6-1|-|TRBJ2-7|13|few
CASSTTAAREQYF
TGTGCCAGCAGTACGACAGCGGCAAGGGAGCAGTACTTC
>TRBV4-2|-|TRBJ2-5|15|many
CASSQKDGDQETQYF
TGTGCCAGCAGCCAAAAGGACGGGGATCAAGAGACCCAGTACTTC
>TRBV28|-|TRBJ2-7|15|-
CASRTIIARAYEQYF
TGTGCCAGCAGGACCATCATAGCTAGGGCCTACGAGCAGTACTTC
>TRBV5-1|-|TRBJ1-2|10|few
CASKGEGYTF
TGCGCCAGCAAGGGGGAAGGCTACACCTTC
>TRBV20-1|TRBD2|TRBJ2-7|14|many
CSASDSGRTYEQYF
TGCAGTGCTAGTGACAGCGGGAGGACCTACGAGCAGTACTTC
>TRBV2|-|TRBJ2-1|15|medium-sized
CASSEAASRYNEQFF
TGTGCCAGCAGTGAAGCGGCTAGTCGTTACAATGAGCAGTTCTTC
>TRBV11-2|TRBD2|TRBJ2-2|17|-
CASSPRSSGRTTGELFF
TGTGCCAGCAGCCCACGTTCTAGCGGTAGGACGACCGGGGAGCTGTTTTTT
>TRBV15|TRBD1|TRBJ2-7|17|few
CATSRRNWDRGIEEQYF
TGCGCCACCAGCAGACGGAACTGGGACAGGGGGATTGAGGAGCAGTACTTC
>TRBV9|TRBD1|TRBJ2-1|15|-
CASSVGTGGKNERFF
TGTGCCAGCAGCGTTGGGACAGGGGGGAAGAATGAGCGGTTCTTC
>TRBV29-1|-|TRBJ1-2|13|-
CSVVIGAGYCYTF
TGCAGCGTTGTTATTGGTGCCGGCTATTGCTACACCTTC
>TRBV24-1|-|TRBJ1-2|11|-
CATSDEYGYTF
TGTGCCACCAGTGATGAGTATGGCTACACCTTC
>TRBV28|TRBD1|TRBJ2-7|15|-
CASNPGDRSCDEQYF
TGTGCCAGCAACCCTGGGGACAGATCATGCGACGAGCAGTACTTC
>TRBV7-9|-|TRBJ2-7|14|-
CASSLKASTSEQYF
TGTGCCAGCAGCTTAAAGGCGTCTACTTCGGAGCAGTACTTT
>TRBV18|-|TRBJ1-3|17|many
CASSPGFSGESGNTIYF
TGTGCCAGCTCACCAGGTTTTTCAGGGGAGTCTGGAAACACCATATATTTT
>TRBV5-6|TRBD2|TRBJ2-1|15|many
CASSLEGLANNEQFF
TGTGCCAGCAGCTTGGAGGGACTAGCGAACAATGAGCAGTTCTTC
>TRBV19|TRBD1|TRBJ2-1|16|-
CASNRGTGSSYNEQFF
TGTGCCAGCAATAGAGGGACAGGAAGCTCCTACAATGAGCAGTTCTTC
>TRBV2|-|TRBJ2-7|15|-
CASSEEGGATFEQYF
TGTGCCAGCAGTGAAGAAGGTGGGGCAACGTTTGAGCAGTACTTC